Listed below are T cell receptor beta chains from one sample, sequenced in a study of T cells after somatic rescue of genetic block. Profiling relied on immunoSEQ multiplex PCR, and the TCRdb table lists in-frame clones only, not all of them. The sample lists approximately 58,000 clones, about 96% seen once, with roughly 0.077% in the top ten. The sequenced sample consisted of peripheral blood mononuclear cells (PBMCs). The receptor source for this set is a child younger than two. Each CDR3 is given with its conserved first and last residue. The D gene is left open where the match is weak. Some rows mark clone size as missing; the rest say once, few, many or name a class of expanded clone.

size	J	D	V	DNA	CDR3
-	TRBJ1-1	-	TRBV19	TGTGCCAGTAGTAACAGGGAGAAAAACACTGAAGCTTTCTTT	CASSNREKNTEAFF
-	TRBJ2-3	-	TRBV7-9	TGTGCCAGCAGCTTAGGGTACGGGAGCGGGTCAGATACGCAGTATTTT	CASSLGYGSGSDTQYF
-	TRBJ2-7	-	TRBV15	TGTGCCACCAGCAGAGTAGGGACCTACGAGCAGTACTTC	CATSRVGTYEQYF
-	TRBJ2-3	-	TRBV18	TGTGCCAGCTCACAAAGTCGACTAGGGGAAGATACGCAGTATTTT	CASSQSRLGEDTQYF
-	TRBJ1-1	TRBD1	TRBV5-1	TGCGCCAGCAGCCGGGGACAGGGAAGAACTGAAGCTTTCTTT	CASSRGQGRTEAFF
-	TRBJ1-6	-	TRBV10-3	TGTGCCATCAGTGAGAGGATGGGCAGGGATAATTCACCCCTCCACTTT	CAISERMGRDNSPLHF
-	TRBJ1-4	TRBD1	TRBV28	TGTGCCAGCCGGGGACAGGGCTATGAAAAACTGTTTTTT	CASRGQGYEKLFF
-	TRBJ2-3	-	TRBV28	TGTGCCAGCAGTTTATTGGGCAAGCGAGATACGCAGTATTTT	CASSLLGKRDTQYF
-	TRBJ2-7	TRBD2	TRBV13	TGTGCCAGCAGCTTTGGGACTAGCGGGAGCTACGAGCAGTACTTC	CASSFGTSGSYEQYF
-	TRBJ2-3	-	TRBV13	TGTGCCAGCAGCTTAAGCAGCCGCACAGATACGCAGTATTTT	CASSLSSRTDTQYF
few	TRBJ1-1	-	TRBV10-3	TGTGCCATCAGTGAGGGGGCGAACACTGAAGCTTTCTTT	CAISEGANTEAFF
-	TRBJ1-4	-	TRBV4-1	TGCGCCAGCAGCCATTTTGAAAGGAGCTTGGAAAAACTGTTTTTT	CASSHFERSLEKLFF
-	TRBJ2-3	TRBD2	TRBV18	TGTGCCAGCTCACTCAGACTAGCGGGAATCACAGATACGCAGTATTTT	CASSLRLAGITDTQYF
-	TRBJ1-4	-	TRBV10-2	TGCGCCAGCAGCGGAATATCTGGAGTTCACGGAAAACTGTTTTTT	CASSGISGVHGKLFF
-	TRBJ2-2	-	TRBV6-1	TGTGCCAGCAGTGACAGGGATGCGGGGGAGCTGTTTTTT	CASSDRDAGELFF
-	TRBJ2-2	-	TRBV4-1	TGCGCCAGCAGCCTACCCACCGGGGAGCTGTTTTTT	CASSLPTGELFF
-	TRBJ2-7	TRBD2	TRBV28	TGTGCCAGCAGTTCACTCTTAGCGGGAGGGGCCTACGAGCAGTACTTC	CASSSLLAGGAYEQYF
-	TRBJ2-1	-	TRBV6-5	TGTGCCAGCAGTTTAAACTCCTACAATGAGCAGTTCTTC	CASSLNSYNEQFF
-	TRBJ2-3	TRBD2	TRBV7-6	TGTGCCAGCAGCTTAGGGGCTAGCGGGATAACAGATACGCAGTATTTT	CASSLGASGITDTQYF
-	TRBJ1-2	TRBD1	TRBV11-2	TGTGCCAGCAGCTCCCTTAAAACAGGGGGCGCAAAAGATGGCTACACCTTC	CASSSLKTGGAKDGYTF
once	TRBJ2-7	TRBD1	TRBV2	TGTGCCAGCAGTGGGGACAGGGGGACCTACGAGCAGTACTTC	CASSGDRGTYEQYF
-	TRBJ2-5	-	TRBV21-1	TGTGCCAGCAGCAAAGCCCGACAGGTTTCCTTAATAGAGACCCAGTACTTC	CASSKARQVSLIETQYF
-	TRBJ2-3	TRBD1	TRBV7-8	TGTGCCAGCAGCTTGGGACAGGGCACAGATACGCAGTATTTT	CASSLGQGTDTQYF
-	TRBJ1-2	-	TRBV5-4	TGTGCCAGCAGCTTCGGGAGATATGGCTACACCTTC	CASSFGRYGYTF
-	TRBJ2-1	TRBD2	TRBV7-9	TGTGCCAGCAGCGTACCGGGACTAGCAAGAGGTGAGCAGTTCTTC	CASSVPGLARGEQFF
-	TRBJ1-2	TRBD1	TRBV2	TGTGCCAGCAATGGACAGGGGGTGTGGGGCTACACCTTC	CASNGQGVWGYTF
-	TRBJ1-5	-	TRBV6-6	TGTGCCAGCAGTTACTCGAGCAATCAGCCCCAGCATTTT	CASSYSSNQPQHF
-	TRBJ2-7	-	TRBV7-2	TGTGCCAGCAGCAGGGACACCTACGAGCAGTACTTC	CASSRDTYEQYF
-	TRBJ2-5	-	TRBV7-3	TGTGCCAGCAGCTTCGGCGGGTTCCAAGAGACCCAGTACTTC	CASSFGGFQETQYF
-	TRBJ2-1	-	TRBV5-1	TGCGCCAGCAGCTTGGACTCCTACAATGAGCAGTTCTTC	CASSLDSYNEQFF
once	TRBJ2-1	TRBD2	TRBV5-4	TGTGCCAGCAGCCCCTCTAGCGGGAGGGCCAATGAGCAGTTCTTC	CASSPSSGRANEQFF
-	TRBJ2-7	TRBD2	TRBV7-8	TGTGCCAGCAGCTTAAGGCGGGAGGGCAAGGGTTACGAGCAGTACTTC	CASSLRREGKGYEQYF
-	TRBJ1-3	TRBD1	TRBV5-1	TGCGCCAGCAGCTGGGGGACAGGGGTAGGAAACACCATATATTTT	CASSWGTGVGNTIYF
-	TRBJ2-5	-	TRBV13	TGTGCCAGCAGCTTAGGACGCTCGGGGGCCAAAGAGACCCAGTACTTC	CASSLGRSGAKETQYF
-	TRBJ2-3	TRBD2	TRBV5-8	TGTGCCAGCAGCTTGGGGGGAGCGGGAGGCACAGATACGCAGTATTTT	CASSLGGAGGTDTQYF
-	TRBJ1-2	-	TRBV11-2	TGTGCCAGCAGCCGGGACAACTATGGCTACACCTTC	CASSRDNYGYTF
-	TRBJ2-5	-	TRBV9	TGTGCCAGCAGCAGGCAGTTGAGAGAGACCCAGTACTTC	CASSRQLRETQYF
-	TRBJ1-2	TRBD1	TRBV9	TGTGCCAGCAGCGGGACAGGGTATGGCTACACCTTC	CASSGTGYGYTF
-	TRBJ2-7	TRBD2	TRBV4-1	TGCGCCAGCAGCCAAGATTGGGCGGGAGAGGGATACGAGCAGTACTTC	CASSQDWAGEGYEQYF
-	TRBJ2-7	TRBD1	TRBV19	TGTGCCAGTAGTTTCGGACAGGGTAGGGACGAGCAGTACTTC	CASSFGQGRDEQYF
once	TRBJ1-2	TRBD1	TRBV4-2	TGTGCCAGCAGCCCTTCGACAGGGGTCCTGTTCTATGGCTACACCTTC	CASSPSTGVLFYGYTF
once	TRBJ2-6	-	TRBV9	TGTGCCAGCAGCGTATCCCCCGGGTTGGCCGTCTCTGGGGCCAACGTCCTGACTTTC	CASSVSPGLAVSGANVLTF
-	TRBJ1-4	-	TRBV28	TGTGCCAGCAGTTTGTCCAGGGACGAAAAACTGTTTTTT	CASSLSRDEKLFF
-	TRBJ2-3	TRBD2	TRBV7-2	TGTGCCAGCAGCTTAGCTAGCGGGAGCACAGATACGCAGTATTTT	CASSLASGSTDTQYF
-	TRBJ2-7	-	TRBV5-6	TGTGCCAGCAGCTTGGGGGGCGCCGAGCAGTACTTC	CASSLGGAEQYF
-	TRBJ1-2	-	TRBV19	TGTGCCAGTAGTAGCGGGCTCTATGGCTACACCTTC	CASSSGLYGYTF
-	TRBJ2-7	-	TRBV9	TGTGCCAGCAGCGTAGTTGAGGGAAACGAGCAGTACTTC	CASSVVEGNEQYF
-	TRBJ2-1	-	TRBV10-3	TGTGCCATCAGCAGGGGCGGCTCCTACAATGAGCAGTTCTTC	CAISRGGSYNEQFF
-	TRBJ1-3	-	TRBV30	TGTGCCTGGACAGCTGGAAACACCATATATTTT	CAWTAGNTIYF
-	TRBJ2-5	-	TRBV25-1	TGTGCCAGCAGGGGATTCGAGACCCAGTACTTC	CASRGFETQYF
-	TRBJ2-3	-	TRBV28	TGTGCCAGCAAACGACTCACAGATACGCAGTATTTT	CASKRLTDTQYF
-	TRBJ2-5	TRBD2	TRBV19	TGTGCCAGTAGTATGTTGGGGGGGAGTAAGACCCAGTACTTC	CASSMLGGSKTQYF
-	TRBJ2-1	-	TRBV7-2	TGTGCCAGCAGCTTAGGAAGCGGTTCCTCCTACAATGAGCAGTTCTTC	CASSLGSGSSYNEQFF
-	TRBJ1-2	-	TRBV9	TGTGCCAGCAGCCCACCCAGGGCCTATGGCTACACCTTC	CASSPPRAYGYTF